The 13 T cell receptor beta chains in this list originate from one sample, sequenced in a study of blood T cells in healthy people across ages. Next came a second PCR, run for about 7 to 12 cycles, which used a sample-barcoded 5' primer along with a J-beta primer mix. MiXCR, applied by TCRdb to the 5' RACE reads, yields one record per CDR3 protein. The sample records around 600,000 distinct CDR3 sequences, around 48% being singletons. Sequenced sample: blood. The receptors come from an elderly man in good health.

This clonotype was found once. The chain recombines TRBV20-1 with TRBJ1-2, with D perhaps TRBD1 (6 bases). Germline CDR1 is DFQATT and CDR2 is SNEGSKA (reference sequence). V gave up 3 bases and J gave up 4 bases, with 15 bases separating them. There are 14 residues in the CDR3. In DNA, the CDR3 is TGCAGTGCTAGTGGCCCGGGGGCAAGCTATGGCTACACCTTC. It encodes CSASGPGASYGYTF.

The rearrangement links TRBV2 to TRBJ2-7; 12 bases match TRBD2. V shed 6 bases and J 0 bases; nucleotides not matched to a gene: 6. CDR3 length equals 16 residues. Germline CDR1 and CDR2: SNHLY and FYNNEI. CDR3 bases: TGTGCCAGCAGCTACCTAGCGGGAGGGCCCTCCTACGAGCAGTACTTC. This sequence encodes CASSYLAGGPSYEQYF.

CDR3 DNA sequence: TGTGCCAGCAGTTTCACCCATCAGCCCCAGCATTTT. As protein: CASSFTHQPQHF. V is TRBV12-3 or TRBV12-4 and J is TRBJ1-5, with unresolved D. CDR3 length: 12 residues. Trimming shortened V by 3 bases and J by 5 bases, and 5 bases separated the two germline ends.

This clonotype was counted only a few times. The chain is built from TRBV14 and TRBJ2-7; D remains unclear. CDR1 is SGHDN, CDR2 FVKESK, per germline. The CDR3 is 14 amino acids. V lost 0 bases and J 2 bases, leaving 8 bases between the germline ends. The DNA of the CDR3 is TGTGCCAGCAGCCAAGATATGGGTCCCTACGAGCAGTACTTC. This gives the protein CASSQDMGPYEQYF.

The chain links TRBV7-3 to TRBJ2-5, with 10 bases lining up with TRBD1. This CDR3 has 14 amino acids. Germline CDR1 is SGHTA and CDR2 is FQGTGA. J was trimmed by 11 bases and V by 2 bases; bases with no gene match: 8. The CDR3 is CASSLGPGTGEQYF. CDR3 DNA: TGTGCCAGCAGCTTAGGTCCCGGGACAGGGGAGCAGTACTTC. Full variable domain (missing parts from reference TRBV7-3 and TRBJ2-5): GAGVSQTPSNKVTEKGKYVELRCDPISGHTALYWYRQSLGQGPEFLIYFQGTGAADDSGLPNDRFFAVRPEGSVSTLKIQRTERGDSAVYLCASSLGPGTGEQYFGPGTRLLVL.

The chain links TRBV20-1 to TRBJ2-1; 8 positions agree with TRBD2. The germline CDR1 and CDR2 sequences are DFQATT and SNEGSKA (reference sequence). This CDR3 has 15 residues. The trim removed 6 bases at V and 1 base at J, leaving 8 bases unmatched. CDR3 sequence: CSAVRGGSSYNEQFF. CDR3 bases: TGCAGTGCCGTCCGGGGGGGCTCATCCTACAATGAGCAGTTCTTC.

This clonotype was seen more than once but under ten times. The V call is TRBV7-2, the J call TRBJ2-1; 7 bases line up with TRBD2. Germline CDR1 reads SGHTA; CDR2 reads FQGNSA. V trimming: 0 bases; J trimming: 2 bases; junction bases outside the gene matches: 7. The CDR3 has 17 amino acids. The CDR3 loop is CASSLAVAGAAYNEQFF. The CDR3 DNA reads TGTGCCAGCAGCTTAGCGGTGGCGGGAGCGGCCTACAATGAGCAGTTCTTC. Looking up the rest from reference TRBV7-2 and TRBJ2-1 gives the full variable domain: GAGVSQSPSNKVTEKGKDVELRCDPISGHTALYWYRQSLGQGLEFLIYFQGNSAPDKSGLPSDRFSAERTGGSVSTLTIQRTQQEDSAVYLCASSLAVAGAAYNEQFFGPGTRLTVL.

The chain employs TRBV7-9 and TRBJ2-5; 7 bases map to TRBD1. J was trimmed by 2 bases and V by 1 base; bases with no gene match: 4. This CDR3 comprises 15 residues. The germline gives CDR1 SEHNR, CDR2 FQNEAQ (reference sequence). CDR3 sequence (DNA): TGTGCCAGCAGCTTAGAGCCGGGACAGCAAGAGACCCAGTACTTC. It encodes CASSLEPGQQETQYF.

This chain joins TRBV6-5 and TRBJ2-1; D uncertain. Germline V gives CDR1 MNHEY, CDR2 SVGAGI. The V gene lost 6 bases and the J gene lost 11 bases, with 26 bases spanning the gap. This CDR3 contains 16 residues. The CDR3: CASRAKGALGSYKQFF. CDR3 bases: TGTGCCAGCAGAGCCAAAGGCGCCTTGGGCTCCTACAAGCAGTTCTTC.

The V call is TRBV20-1, the J call TRBJ1-5; D is undetermined. The CDR3 has 14 amino acids. V dropped 2 bases and J dropped 2 bases, with 10 bases sitting between them. Per the germline V gene, CDR1 is DFQATT and CDR2 is SNEGSKA (reference sequence). The CDR3 sequence: CSARSGFGNQPQHF. The CDR3 region has the DNA TGCAGTGCTAGATCCGGGTTTGGCAATCAGCCCCAGCATTTT.

The rearrangement uses TRBV29-1 and TRBJ2-7; the D gene could be TRBD1 or TRBD2 (6 bases each). The CDR3 has 13 amino acids. In germline, CDR1 is SQVTM, CDR2 ANQGSEA. The V end lost 3 bases, the J end lost 6 bases, and 15 bases lay between the germline ends. In DNA form, the CDR3 reads TGCAGCGTTGATTCTGTAGGGGGAGGCGAGCAGTACTTC. Translation: CSVDSVGGGEQYF.

The CDR3 protein is CASSYSEAGNTIYF. CDR3 sequence (DNA): TGTGCCAGCAGTTACTCGGAAGCTGGAAACACCATATATTTT. The chain carries TRBV6-5 and TRBJ1-3, with D unresolved. The CDR3 contains 14 residues. V lost 0 bases to trimming and J lost 2 bases, with 5 bases between them. The V gene's germline CDR1 is MNHEY and CDR2 SVGAGI.

Comments on this clonotype: This may arise from a read error, as a much more abundant clone is one base away. J is TRBJ1-5 and V is TRBV6-6; 9 nucleotides align to TRBD1. The better agreement between TRBJ2-3 and the DNA end casts doubt on the J call. Germline V CDR1 and CDR2: MNHNY, SVGAGI (reference sequence). The CDR3 sequence is 13 residues long. CDR3 coding DNA: TGTGCCAGCAGCAGGGACAGGGAACAGCCCCAGTATTTT. This sequence encodes CASSRDREQPQYF.